Following are 22 T cell receptor beta chains from one sample sequenced in a study of long-term antiretroviral therapy in people with HIV. Researchers report immunoSEQ v3.0 was run at survey level. Measured with immunoSEQ multiplex PCR; TCRdb has only the in-frame clones, and not every one. This table holds about 29,000 clones, nearly 97% found once. Sequenced material: unsorted PBMCs, taken 5.3 years after starting antiretroviral therapy. All receptors come from a man under 40 with HIV.

This clone appeared a single time. The chain recombines TRBV27 with TRBJ2-7; 7 bases map to TRBD1. The trim removed 3 bases at V and 3 bases at J, leaving 5 bases unmatched. CDR3 length equals 14 residues. CDR1 is MNHEY, CDR2 SMNVEV, per germline (reference sequence). The CDR3 sequence: CASSFGAGGYEQYF. As DNA, the CDR3 is TGTGCCAGCAGTTTTGGGGCAGGGGGCTACGAGCAGTACTTC.

This clone was seen only a few times. The rearrangement joins TRBV9 to TRBJ1-3; TRBD1 aligns across 8 bases. The germline V gene has CDR1 SGDLS and CDR2 YYNGEE. The CDR3 is 14 residues long. Trimming took 0 bases from V and 9 from J; bases not matched to a gene: 5. This CDR3 reads CASSVGQGAVTIYF. The CDR3 DNA sequence: TGTGCCAGCAGCGTAGGGCAGGGGGCAGTCACCATATATTTT. Based on the CDR3 plus reference TRBV9 and TRBJ1-3, the full variable domain is DSGVTQTPKHLITATGQRVTLRCSPRSGDLSVYWYQQSLDQGLQFLIQYYNGEERAKGNILERFSAQQFPDLHSELNLSSLELGDSALYFCASSVGQGAVTIYFGEGSWLTVV.

V gene TRBV19 combines with J gene TRBJ1-5, with TRBD1 identical over 7 bases. Trimming took 6 bases from V and 6 from J; bases not matched to a gene: 8. This CDR3 has 14 amino acids. Germline V gene lookup returns CDR1 LNHDA and CDR2 SQIVND (reference sequence). CDR3 bases: TGTGCCAGTAGCCAAGACAGGGAGATTCAGCCCCAGCATTTT. This codes for CASSQDREIQPQHF.

The gene calls are TRBV11-1 and TRBJ1-1; D gene unclear. This CDR3 is 16 amino acids long. V shed 5 bases and J shed 4 bases, with 20 bases lying between them. Germline CDR1 is SGHAT and CDR2 is FQDESV (reference sequence). This chain's CDR3 is CASSPRTGFGITEAFF. CDR3 in DNA: TGTGCCAGCAGCCCACGGACGGGGTTCGGCATCACTGAAGCTTTCTTT.

The gene calls are TRBV19 and TRBJ2-7, with D hard to call. V lost 8 bases to trimming and J lost 0 bases, with 14 bases between them. The CDR3 sequence is 14 residues long. Germline V gene lookup returns CDR1 LNHDA and CDR2 SQIVND (reference sequence). In nucleotides, the CDR3 is TGTGCCAGTTCTTCGGCAGACTTCTCCTACGAGCAGTACTTC. Its translation is CASSSADFSYEQYF. Variable domain in full (rest from reference TRBV19 and TRBJ2-7): DGGITQSPKYLFRKEGQNVTLSCEQNLNHDAMYWYRQDPGQGLRLIYYSQIVNDFQKGDIAEGYSVSREKKESFPLTVTSAQKNPTAFYLCASSSADFSYEQYFGPGTRLTVT.

The J gene is TRBJ2-3, the V gene TRBV6-5, with D perhaps matching TRBD2 (5 bases). Looked up from germline, CDR1 is MNHEY and CDR2 is SVGAGI. The V end was cut by 2 bases, the J end by 2 bases, with 11 bases between. This CDR3 spans 15 amino acids. CDR3 residues: CASSYSGGFTDTQYF. CDR3 in DNA: TGTGCCAGCAGTTACAGCGGCGGATTCACAGATACGCAGTATTTT.

This clone was seen just once. The rearrangement uses TRBV6-5 and TRBJ1-2; D uncertain. The CDR3 is 13 residues long. With 7 bases removed from V and 6 bases from J, the gap between germline ends came to 15 bases. Germline CDR1 MNHEY, CDR2 SVGAGI. The CDR3 sequence: CASTGNPYDGYTF. CDR3 in DNA: TGTGCCAGCACAGGAAATCCCTACGATGGCTACACCTTC.

A few counts support this clone. The chain is built from TRBV7-9 and TRBJ2-7; D is perhaps TRBD2 (6 bases). Trimming shortened V by 2 bases and J by 0 bases, and 14 bases separated the two germline ends. The germline CDR1 and CDR2 sequences are SEHNR and FQNEAQ (reference sequence). This CDR3 has 16 residues. CDR3 amino acids: CASSLYLGGGSYEQYF. DNA for the CDR3: TGTGCCAGCAGCTTATACCTGGGGGGAGGCTCCTACGAGCAGTACTTC.

The genes are TRBV27 and TRBJ2-7; no firm D call. This CDR3 has 14 residues. Germline V CDR1 and CDR2: MNHEY, SMNVEV (reference sequence). V was pared by 3 bases and J by 2 bases, with 11 bases between. This CDR3 is CASSFGSPPYEQYF. Here the CDR3 DNA reads TGTGCCAGCAGTTTTGGATCGCCCCCCTACGAGCAGTACTTC.

Here the CDR3 DNA reads TGCGCCAGCAGCCAGATTAGCGGGGGGCAATTCTACAATGAGCAGTTCTTC. Amino acid sequence: CASSQISGGQFYNEQFF. The chain combines TRBV4-1 with TRBJ2-1; 10 positions match TRBD2. Germline trimming cut 3 bases from V and 3 bases from J; bases unmatched to any gene: 8. The germline gives CDR1 MGHRA, CDR2 YSYEKL. CDR3 length: 17 residues.

This clone is a singleton in its sample. The rearrangement links TRBV9 to TRBJ2-4; 7 bases are a match to TRBD1. Germline loops: CDR1 SGDLS, CDR2 YYNGEE. After removal of 9 bases from V and 0 bases from J, the junction contained 6 bases not matched to a gene. The CDR3 covers 14 residues. The CDR3 bases are TGTGCCACCCAGGGGGAGCTAGCCAAAAACATTCAGTACTTC. It codes for CATQGELAKNIQYF.

The gene calls are TRBV5-1 and TRBJ1-4; 7 bases align to TRBD1. Trimming at V came to 0 bases and at J to 6 bases, leaving 5 bases not matched to a gene. CDR3 length: 15 amino acids. Germline CDR1 reads SGHRS; CDR2 reads YFSETQ. The CDR3 loop reads CASSLGDRADEKLFF. In nucleotides, the CDR3 is TGCGCCAGCAGCTTGGGCGACAGGGCGGATGAAAAACTGTTTTTT.

The chain joins TRBV6-1 to TRBJ1-2, with 7 bases that match TRBD1. The V and J ends lost 6 bases and 3 bases, in that order; junction bases with no gene match: 10. Per germline, CDR1 MNHNS and CDR2 SASEGT. The CDR3 sequence is 15 residues long. CDR3 region: CASSLYNQGDYGYTF. As DNA, the CDR3 is TGTGCCAGCAGCCTTTATAACCAGGGGGACTATGGCTACACCTTC.

This chain uses TRBV10-3 with TRBJ1-3; D not certain. The CDR3 runs to 15 residues. Trimming left V 3 bases short and J 4 bases short, with 13 bases between. Germline assignment: CDR1 ENHRY and CDR2 SYGVKD. The CDR3, as DNA: TGTGCCATCAGTGAAGGTCCTCGAGGGGGAAACACCATATATTTT. This sequence encodes CAISEGPRGGNTIYF.

The gene calls are TRBV5-6 and TRBJ1-1; D uncertain. Germline assignment: CDR1 SGHDT and CDR2 YYEEEE. V was cut by 2 bases and J by 2 bases, with 10 bases left in between. The CDR3 is 14 amino acids. CDR3 nucleotides: TGTGCCAGCAGCTTTGGCCCGGGCAACACTGAAGCTTTCTTT. Residues: CASSFGPGNTEAFF.

The rearrangement joins TRBV7-6 to TRBJ2-3; D not resolved. This CDR3 has 12 residues. Per the germline V gene, CDR1 is SGHVS and CDR2 is FNYEAQ. The V gene lost 2 bases and the J gene lost 5 bases, with 5 bases spanning the gap. The CDR3: CASSLNQDTQYF. The CDR3 nucleotides read TGTGCCAGCAGCTTAAATCAAGATACGCAGTATTTT.

The V gene is TRBV13, the J gene TRBJ2-7, with a possible D match to TRBD1 (6 bases). From germline, CDR1 is PRHDT and CDR2 FYEKMQ (reference sequence). The V end was cut by 8 bases, the J end by 0 bases, with 8 bases between. This CDR3 is built from 12 residues. The CDR3 loop is CASGGSSYEQYF. For the CDR3, the DNA is TGTGCCAGCGGGGGCAGCTCCTACGAGCAGTACTTC.

The chain uses TRBV6-1 and TRBJ2-1; D remains ambiguous. The CDR3 length is 15 residues. The V end lost 1 base, the J end lost 2 bases, and 9 bases lay between the germline ends. Germline CDR1 is MNHNS and CDR2 is SASEGT. CDR3 sequence reads: CASSEEGAAYNEQFF. Here the CDR3 DNA reads TGTGCCAGCAGTGAAGAGGGCGCCGCCTACAATGAGCAGTTCTTC.

The chain combines TRBV13 with TRBJ1-1, with TRBD1 as a possible D gene (5 bases). Trimming left V 6 bases short and J 6 bases short, with 8 bases between. Per the germline V gene, CDR1 is PRHDT and CDR2 is FYEKMQ (reference sequence). This CDR3 is built from 11 residues. CDR3 loop: CASRRDAEAFF. For the CDR3, the DNA is TGTGCCAGCAGACGGGACGCTGAAGCTTTCTTT. Based on the CDR3 plus reference TRBV13 and TRBJ1-1, the full variable domain is AAGVIQSPRHLIKEKRETATLKCYPIPRHDTVYWYQQGPGQDPQFLISFYEKMQSDKGSIPDRFSAQQFSDYHSELNMSSLELGDSALYFCASRRDAEAFFGQGTRLTVV.

The chain has TRBV6-1 and TRBJ2-5; TRBD1 matches 7 bases. CDR3 length: 14 residues. In germline, CDR1 is MNHNS, CDR2 SASEGT. The J segment lost 2 bases and the V segment lost 6 bases, leaving 6 bases of the junction unmatched. CDR3 protein: CASRPGQNQETQYF. The DNA of the CDR3 is TGTGCCAGCAGACCGGGACAGAATCAAGAGACCCAGTACTTC.

The V gene is TRBV5-1, the J gene TRBJ1-1; no reliable D call. This CDR3 is built from 12 residues. Germline CDR1 is SGHRS and CDR2 is YFSETQ. The V gene lost 6 bases and the J gene lost 2 bases, with 8 bases spanning the gap. The DNA for the CDR3 is TGCGCCAGCAACGGGTATAACACTGAAGCTTTCTTT. It translates to CASNGYNTEAFF. The whole variable domain, remainder taken from reference TRBV5-1 and TRBJ1-1, is KAGVTQTPRYLIKTRGQQVTLSCSPISGHRSVSWYQQTPGQGLQFLFEYFSETQRNKGNFPGRFSGRQFSNSRSEMNVSTLELGDSALYLCASNGYNTEAFFGQGTRLTVV.

This clone was observed a single time. V usage is TRBV28 and J usage is TRBJ1-1, with a tentative D call TRBD1 (5 bases). The ends were cut back, 1 base at V and 0 bases at J, with 12 bases in the middle. The CDR3 has 16 residues. Germline V gives CDR1 MDHEN, CDR2 SYDVKM. The CDR3 DNA follows: TGTGCCAGCAGTTTATCCCAACAGGTATTGAACACTGAAGCTTTCTTT. It codes for CASSLSQQVLNTEAFF.